The clone carrying this T cell receptor beta chain was observed a few times. The antigen is undetermined. These data come from a study of identical twins. This CDR3 region has 12 residues. The V gene lost 4 bases and the J gene lost 4 bases, with 8 bases spanning the gap. The germline gives CDR1 SGHRS, CDR2 YFSETQ. TCRdb re-analysed the 5' RACE reads in MiXCR, keeping a single row per CDR3 protein. Here the sample spans more than 400,000 distinct CDR3 sequences, 15% being singletons. Points from the study as a whole: Instead of following the same donors, the conclusions were based on cross-sectional statistical analysis. In cord blood, abundant beta clonotypes had fewer insertions; memory showed no trend.

This same sample was also taken into another study, of yellow fever vaccine responses in identical twins.

Sequencing was carried out using CD4+ T cells sorted from blood. This clonotype originated in a woman aged 18 to 35 in good health. This chain links TRBV5-1 with TRBJ1-2; D uncertain. This CDR3 reads CASSDSTYGYTF. As DNA, the CDR3 is TGCGCCAGCAGCGATTCGACCTATGGCTACACCTTC. The full variable domain, completed using reference TRBV5-1 and TRBJ1-2, is KAGVTQTPRYLIKTRGQQVTLSCSPISGHRSVSWYQQTPGQGLQFLFEYFSETQRNKGNFPGRFSGRQFSNSRSEMNVSTLELGDSALYLCASSDSTYGYTFGSGTRLTVV.